A single sample gave rise to the 31 T cell receptor beta chains below, sequenced in a study of cytomegalovirus exposure and HLA in healthy donors. The PCR made use of 60 Vbeta and 13 Jbeta primers. Assay: immunoSEQ multiplex PCR; the TCRdb copy retains only in-frame clones and omits some. The sample includes 160,000 or so clones, roughly 73% of them seen just once. The sequencing sample was made of PBMCs. Receptors were obtained from a woman aged 25-40 years in good health and CMV-seronegative.

The rearrangement links TRBV4-2 to TRBJ1-1; 7 nucleotides match TRBD1. The germline V gene has CDR1 LGHNA and CDR2 YNFKEQ. V shed 0 bases and J 10 bases; nucleotides not matched to a gene: 5. This CDR3 is 13 amino acids long. The CDR3 coding sequence is TGTGCCAGCAGCCAAGAACAGGGGAGCCGAGCTTTCTTT. It specifies CASSQEQGSRAFF.

This chain links TRBV28 with TRBJ2-2, with a possible D match to TRBD1 (5 bases). In germline, CDR1 is MDHEN, CDR2 SYDVKM. The CDR3 covers 14 residues. Trimming took 3 bases from V and 6 from J, leaving 11 bases between them. CDR3 region: CASSFGQGSGELFF. The CDR3 region has the DNA TGTGCCAGCAGTTTCGGACAAGGGTCCGGGGAGCTGTTTTTT.

The chain uses TRBV19 and TRBJ1-1, with D possibly TRBD1 on 6 matching bases. Trimming took 4 bases from V and 3 from J, leaving 15 bases between them. Germline lookup yields CDR1 LNHDA and CDR2 SQIVND (reference sequence). The CDR3 extends over 15 amino acids. The CDR3 reads CASSTLQTGHTEAFF. DNA for the CDR3: TGTGCCAGTAGTACCCTTCAGACAGGTCACACTGAAGCTTTCTTT.

This clone was observed a handful of times. V is TRBV11-2 and J is TRBJ1-1; no reliable D call. Trimming pared 5 bases from V and 1 base from J, leaving 5 bases between. This CDR3 has 12 amino acids. The V gene's germline CDR1 is SGHAT and CDR2 FQNNGV. The CDR3 DNA is TGTGCCAGCAGCAGCTGGAACACTGAAGCTTTCTTT. The encoded protein is CASSSWNTEAFF.

V gene TRBV25-1 combines with J gene TRBJ1-4, with TRBD1 as a possible D gene (5 bases). The V gene's germline CDR1 is MGHDK and CDR2 SYGVNS. V dropped 5 bases and J dropped 11 bases, with 12 bases sitting between them. The CDR3 sequence is 12 residues long. The CDR3 sequence: CASSYGAPKLFF. DNA for the CDR3: TGTGCCAGCAGTTATGGGGCACCTAAACTGTTTTTT.

The chain has TRBV7-8 and TRBJ1-4; D perhaps matches TRBD1 (5 bases). This CDR3 has 12 residues. Germline V gene lookup returns CDR1 SGHVS and CDR2 FQNEAQ. The V gene lost 5 bases and the J gene lost 10 bases, with 11 bases spanning the gap. This chain's CDR3 is CASSPRGGKLFF. CDR3 coding DNA: TGTGCCAGCAGCCCTCGGGGGGGAAAACTGTTTTTT.

The V and J genes are TRBV2 and TRBJ1-5; perhaps TRBD1 as D (6 bases). Germline V gives CDR1 SNHLY, CDR2 FYNNEI. Trimming pared 5 bases from V and 1 base from J, leaving 18 bases between. This CDR3 contains 17 residues. CDR3 coding DNA: TGTGCCAGCAGTACCCCTAGGGGGGGCGTCAGCAATCAGCCCCAGCATTTT. Amino acids: CASSTPRGGVSNQPQHF.

In this sample, this clone turned up once. The V gene is TRBV5-1, the J gene TRBJ1-2; D remains unclear. The CDR3 loop spans 13 amino acids. V lost 0 bases and J 6 bases, leaving 9 bases between the germline ends. CDR1 is SGHRS, CDR2 YFSETQ, per germline. CDR3 coding DNA: TGCGCCAGCAGCTTGGACAGAAGAGATGGCTACACCTTC. Protein sequence: CASSLDRRDGYTF.

This clone came up a few times. The rearrangement links TRBV19 to TRBJ1-1; D remains unclear. CDR3 length equals 13 residues. The V and J ends lost 4 bases and 5 bases respectively, with 11 bases between them. CDR1 is LNHDA, CDR2 SQIVND, per germline (reference sequence). The DNA for the CDR3 is TGTGCCAGTAGTACCTTCACTAGGACTGAAGCTTTCTTT. It specifies CASSTFTRTEAFF.

This clone was picked up one time. This sequence joins TRBV6-1 and TRBJ1-2; D gene unclear. Germline-derived CDR1 and CDR2 are MNHNS and SASEGT. Trimming left V 3 bases short and J 3 bases short, with 11 bases between. This CDR3 spans 14 amino acids. CDR3 residues: CASSDQWAHYGYTF. The CDR3 DNA reads as TGTGCCAGCAGTGACCAATGGGCCCACTATGGCTACACCTTC.

The chain combines TRBV9 with TRBJ2-3; the match to TRBD2 covers 14 bases. The CDR3 contains 16 residues. CDR1 and CDR2 (germline): SGDLS, YYNGEE. The V segment lost 4 bases and the J segment 0 bases; nucleotides outside the gene matches: 1. The CDR3 sequence is CASSRTSGGSTDTQYF. CDR3 DNA sequence: TGTGCCAGCAGCCGGACTAGCGGGGGGAGCACAGATACGCAGTATTTT.

The CDR3 DNA follows: TGTGCCAGCTCACCGATTGGGGGGAGCCCTAGCACAGATACGCAGTATTTT. Protein product: CASSPIGGSPSTDTQYF. The V and J genes are TRBV18 and TRBJ2-3, with a tentative D call TRBD2 (6 bases). This CDR3 contains 17 residues. V was cut by 3 bases and J by 0 bases, with 16 bases left in between. Per germline, CDR1 KGHSH and CDR2 LQKENI.

This clone is judged medium-sized (0.01 to 0.1%). The J gene is TRBJ2-3, the V gene TRBV5-1; 10 bases match TRBD1. V shed 4 bases, J shed 8 bases, and the junction held 4 bases outside the gene matches. This CDR3 comprises 13 residues. Germline V gene lookup returns CDR1 SGHRS and CDR2 YFSETQ. The CDR3 coding sequence is TGCGCCAGCAGCCCGGACAGGGGGAGTACGCAGTATTTT. Translating it yields CASSPDRGSTQYF.

This chain joins TRBV6-5 and TRBJ2-1; 7 nucleotides agree with TRBD1. Germline values: CDR1 MNHEY, CDR2 SVGAGI. J was trimmed by 7 bases and V by 0 bases; bases with no gene match: 9. This CDR3 contains 16 residues. The CDR3 spells CASSYSWQGERNEQFF. CDR3 bases: TGTGCCAGCAGTTACTCCTGGCAGGGGGAAAGAAATGAGCAGTTCTTC.

This clone was observed a single time. The chain couples TRBV5-1 to TRBJ1-1, with D possibly TRBD1 on 5 matching bases. Per germline, CDR1 SGHRS and CDR2 YFSETQ. There are 17 residues in the CDR3. V was clipped by 0 bases and J by 0 bases, with 15 bases between them. Written as DNA, the CDR3 is TGCGCCAGCAGCTTGGAGTTACGGAGGGACCTGAACACTGAAGCTTTCTTT. Translating it yields CASSLELRRDLNTEAFF. The whole variable domain, remainder taken from reference TRBV5-1 and TRBJ1-1, is KAGVTQTPRYLIKTRGQQVTLSCSPISGHRSVSWYQQTPGQGLQFLFEYFSETQRNKGNFPGRFSGRQFSNSRSEMNVSTLELGDSALYLCASSLELRRDLNTEAFFGQGTRLTVV.

This chain connects TRBV5-1 to TRBJ2-5; 8 bases align to TRBD1. The CDR3 spans 15 residues. Germline V lookup: CDR1 SGHRS, CDR2 YFSETQ. Losses at the gene ends were 1 base for V and 3 bases for J; bases not matched to a gene: 5. CDR3 DNA: TGCGCCAGCAGCTTGACAGGACAGGGTAAAGAGACCCAGTACTTC. This sequence encodes CASSLTGQGKETQYF.

The rearrangement joins TRBV4-2 to TRBJ2-2; 10 nucleotides line up with TRBD2. Germline V gene data show CDR1 as LGHNA and CDR2 as YNFKEQ. Trimming removed 4 bases from V and 4 bases from J; junction bases left unmatched: 15. The CDR3 spans 19 residues. The CDR3 spells CASSRLGVRSGGGTGELFF. The CDR3, as DNA: TGTGCCAGCAGCCGCCTCGGAGTAAGAAGCGGGGGGGGCACCGGGGAGCTGTTTTTT.

The gene calls are TRBV5-1 and TRBJ2-1; the match to TRBD2 covers 7 bases. V shed 0 bases and J 0 bases; nucleotides not matched to a gene: 3. The CDR3 totals 16 residues. In germline, CDR1 is SGHRS, CDR2 YFSETQ. The CDR3 region has the DNA TGCGCCAGCAGCTTGGGGGGGGGAAACTCCTACAATGAGCAGTTCTTC. Translated: CASSLGGGNSYNEQFF.

The chain is built from TRBV7-3 and TRBJ1-1; TRBD1 matches 10 bases. The trim removed 3 bases at V and 7 bases at J, leaving 8 bases unmatched. Germline lookup yields CDR1 SGHTA and CDR2 FQGTGA. The CDR3 consists of 15 residues. CDR3 sequence reads: CASSFSGTGVDEAFF. The DNA for the CDR3 is TGTGCCAGCAGCTTCAGTGGGACAGGGGTGGATGAAGCTTTCTTT.

This clone showed up just a few times. The chain recombines TRBV11-3 with TRBJ2-2; 7 nucleotides align to TRBD1. Unmatched junction bases numbered 4, after V lost 5 bases and J lost 4 bases. This CDR3 is built from 14 residues. Germline CDR1 is SGHNT and CDR2 is YENEEA. The CDR3 nucleotides are TGTGCCAGCAGCACGGGACAGCCCACCGGGGAGCTGTTTTTT. This codes for CASSTGQPTGELFF.

The chain has TRBV4-1 and TRBJ2-1; 7 bases map to TRBD2. This CDR3 comprises 13 residues. Germline lookup yields CDR1 MGHRA and CDR2 YSYEKL. Trimming at V came to 0 bases and at J to 12 bases, leaving 5 bases not matched to a gene. This CDR3 is CASSQEGGIGQFF. Here the CDR3 DNA reads TGCGCCAGCAGCCAAGAGGGAGGGATAGGGCAGTTCTTC.

J is TRBJ1-1 and V is TRBV6-5; weak D call: TRBD1 (5 bases). This CDR3 is 13 amino acids long. Trimming removed 4 bases from V and 9 bases from J, with 15 bases in between. CDR1 and CDR2 from the germline V gene are MNHEY and SVGAGI. The CDR3 loop is CASSSRVGDQAFF. CDR3 nucleotide sequence: TGTGCCAGCAGTTCAAGGGTAGGGGATCAAGCTTTCTTT.

With respect to this clone: An end of the junction differs from the germline gene, which may be a read error. CDR3 protein: CASSAPNLQGTEAFF. The DNA for the CDR3 is TGTGCCAGCTCAGCACCGAATTTACAGGGGACTGAAGCTTTCTTT. The rearrangement joins TRBV18 to TRBJ1-1; 7 bases align to TRBD1. This CDR3 is built from 15 residues. The germline gives CDR1 KGHSH, CDR2 LQKENI.

The chain carries TRBV10-3 and TRBJ1-1; unclear D gene. The V end was cut by 0 bases, the J end by 4 bases, with 12 bases between. Germline V gives CDR1 ENHRY, CDR2 SYGVKD. The CDR3 consists of 15 residues. CDR3 in DNA: TGTGCCATCAGTGAGTCATACCGGGAGAGCACTGAAGCTTTCTTT. Its translation is CAISESYRESTEAFF.

This clone was counted a few times. The chain combines TRBV9 with TRBJ2-3, with D hard to call. The CDR3 totals 13 residues. The germline gives CDR1 SGDLS, CDR2 YYNGEE. V was trimmed by 2 bases and J by 4 bases, leaving 8 bases between them. Here the CDR3 DNA reads TGTGCCAGCAGCGTGGGCAGTCCAGATACGCAGTATTTT. Translated: CASSVGSPDTQYF.

This clone was seen a few times. This chain connects TRBV9 to TRBJ2-1, with no clear D. The CDR3 length is 15 residues. Germline-derived CDR1 and CDR2 are SGDLS and YYNGEE. Between the trimmed V and J ends, which lost 2 bases and 2 bases, there was a span of 11 bases. This CDR3 reads CASSVGASTYNEQFF. The CDR3 coding sequence is TGTGCCAGCAGCGTGGGCGCTTCTACCTACAATGAGCAGTTCTTC.

CDR3 bases: TGTGCCAGCAGTGAATGGATTCTGGGCTTTCGGGAGCAGTACTTC. Translation: CASSEWILGFREQYF. The chain couples TRBV6-1 to TRBJ2-7, with D unclear. Trimming took off 2 bases at V and 7 bases at J, with 18 bases between the two ends. The CDR3 covers 15 residues. In germline, CDR1 is MNHNS, CDR2 SASEGT.

The chain is built from TRBV5-4 and TRBJ2-5, with unresolved D. This CDR3 has 13 amino acids. The V end lost 0 bases, the J end lost 2 bases, and 5 bases lay between the germline ends. CDR1 and CDR2 from the germline V gene are SGHNT and YYREEE (reference sequence). The chain's CDR3 is CASSLGRQETQYF. The CDR3 DNA is TGTGCCAGCAGCTTGGGCAGACAAGAGACCCAGTACTTC.

This clone was observed a single time. The chain has TRBV11-2 and TRBJ2-7, with TRBD1 matching over 9 bases. Germline V gives CDR1 SGHAT, CDR2 FQNNGV. The CDR3 extends over 14 amino acids. V gave up 2 bases and J gave up 4 bases; unmatched junction bases: 3. The CDR3: CASSLQGTGYEQYF. The CDR3 DNA reads as TGTGCCAGCAGCTTACAAGGGACAGGGTACGAGCAGTACTTC.

This clone has only a few counts. The chain couples TRBV28 to TRBJ2-7, with a tentative D call TRBD2 (5 bases). This CDR3 has 14 residues. Between the trimmed V and J ends, which lost 6 bases and 4 bases, there was a span of 16 bases. CDR1 is MDHEN and CDR2 is SYDVKM in the germline V gene. CDR3 in DNA: TGTGCCAGCAGCGGTGCCGGGGTAGGATACGAGCAGTACTTC. As protein: CASSGAGVGYEQYF.

This clone appeared a few times. This chain links TRBV7-2 with TRBJ1-1; D is unclear. V gave up 5 bases and J gave up 4 bases, with 11 bases separating them. Germline V gene sequence: CDR1 SGHTA, CDR2 FQGNSA. The CDR3 spans 13 residues. Written as DNA, the CDR3 is TGTGCCAGCAGCCTCCTGAGGATCACTGAAGCTTTCTTT. Translating it yields CASSLLRITEAFF.